A single sample gave rise to the 29 T cell receptor beta chains below, sequenced in a study of blood T cell repertoires in COVID-19. Profiling relied on immunoSEQ multiplex PCR, and the TCRdb table lists in-frame clones only, not all of them. Among roughly 430,000 clones listed, 88% were seen once. The sequenced sample was PBMCs or T cells enriched from blood (not recorded which). These receptor sequences come from a woman aged 40 to 50 with acute COVID-19.

The chain combines TRBV9 with TRBJ2-5, with D possibly TRBD1 on 5 matching bases. This CDR3 has 13 amino acids. Trimming removed 2 bases at V and 2 bases at J, with 7 bases between. Germline CDR1 SGDLS, CDR2 YYNGEE. The CDR3 DNA sequence: TGTGCCAGCAGCGTGACAGAACAAGAGACCCAGTACTTC. Protein product: CASSVTEQETQYF.

This clone was observed once. This rearrangement joins TRBV15 to TRBJ1-5; D is ambiguous. The germline V gene has CDR1 LNHNV and CDR2 YYDKDF (reference sequence). V was clipped by 4 bases and J by 7 bases, with 11 bases between them. This CDR3 comprises 13 residues. The CDR3, as DNA: TGTGCCACCAGCATTTGGGCCAGGCAGCCCCAGCATTTT. It is translated as CATSIWARQPQHF.

The count of this clone is one. The rearrangement uses TRBV3-1 (or the pseudogene TRBV3-2) and TRBJ2-3; 7 bases agree with TRBD2. This CDR3 has 15 residues. CDR1 and CDR2 from the germline V gene are LGHDT and YNNKEL (reference sequence). After removal of 2 bases from V and 5 bases from J, the junction contained 7 bases not matched to a gene. The CDR3 sequence: CASSQPGTTRDTQYF. The CDR3 coding sequence is TGTGCCAGCAGCCAACCCGGGACTACCAGAGATACGCAGTATTTT.

The CDR3 spells CATSKGAANEKLFF. The CDR3 nucleotides read TGTGCCACCAGCAAAGGGGCGGCTAATGAAAAACTGTTTTTT. V is TRBV15 and J is TRBJ1-4; weak D call: TRBD1 (5 bases). This CDR3 spans 14 amino acids. Germline CDR1 and CDR2: LNHNV and YYDKDF (reference sequence). The V and J ends lost 4 bases and 3 bases respectively, with 9 bases between them.

The V call is TRBV4-1, the J call TRBJ1-4; D perhaps matches TRBD1 (6 bases). The CDR3 is made up of 17 amino acids. V lost 0 bases and J lost 6, with 17 bases in between. The germline V gene encodes CDR1 MGHRA and CDR2 YSYEKL. The CDR3 DNA follows: TGCGCCAGCAGCCAAGAGGTCGGGACACCGCAAGATGAAAAACTGTTTTTT. It yields the protein CASSQEVGTPQDEKLFF.

CDR3 amino acids: CASSLAVGTGNNEQFF. The CDR3 DNA reads as TGCGCCAGCAGCTTGGCTGTCGGGACAGGGAACAATGAGCAGTTCTTC. V and J are TRBV5-1 and TRBJ2-1, with TRBD1 matching 9 bases. V gave up 0 bases and J gave up 5 bases; unmatched junction bases: 6. Germline CDR1 SGHRS, CDR2 YFSETQ. The CDR3 sequence is 16 residues long.

The chain uses TRBV5-5 and TRBJ2-7; unclear D gene. V was clipped by 0 bases and J by 1 base, with 11 bases between them. The CDR3 extends over 15 amino acids. Germline-derived CDR1 and CDR2 are SGHKS and YYEKEE (reference sequence). The CDR3 DNA reads as TGTGCCAGCAGCTTGGCCCCCCTACGGTCCTACGAGCAGTACTTC. This sequence encodes CASSLAPLRSYEQYF.

Here the CDR3 DNA reads TGTGCCAGCAGTGTAGCAGGACAGGGAAGTTTTGGCTACACCTTC. Translated: CASSVAGQGSFGYTF. V and J are TRBV27 and TRBJ1-2; TRBD1 matches 8 bases. Germline CDR1 is MNHEY and CDR2 is SMNVEV (reference sequence). V lost 5 bases to trimming and J lost 7 bases; unmatched junction nucleotides: 12. The CDR3 totals 15 residues.

The chain recombines TRBV19 with TRBJ1-2, with unresolved D. The ends were cut back, 1 base at V and 4 bases at J, with 10 bases in the middle. There are 14 residues in the CDR3. Germline V gene sequence: CDR1 LNHDA, CDR2 SQIVND (reference sequence). The CDR3 bases are TGTGCCAGTAGTATAGTCGGGGAAGGCTATGGCTACACCTTC. It is translated as CASSIVGEGYGYTF.

This clone was observed a single time. V and J are TRBV5-4 and TRBJ1-2, with TRBD1 matching over 9 bases. V shed 3 bases, J shed 5 bases, and the junction held 8 bases outside the gene matches. The CDR3 covers 15 residues. Germline V CDR1 and CDR2: SGHNT, YYREEE (reference sequence). CDR3 amino acids: CASSYIQGAWYGYTF. The CDR3 DNA reads as TGTGCCAGCAGCTACATACAGGGGGCTTGGTATGGCTACACCTTC. The variable domain in full, with the rest retrieved from reference TRBV5-4 and TRBJ1-2, is ETGVTQSPTHLIKTRGQQVTLRCSSQSGHNTVSWYQQALGQGPQFIFQYYREEENGRGNFPPRFSGLQFPNYSSELNVNALELDDSALYLCASSYIQGAWYGYTFGSGTRLTVV.

In this sample, this clone turned up a few times. The chain joins TRBV7-9 to TRBJ2-2; TRBD2 might be the D (7 bases). The length of the CDR3 is 17 residues. The V end lost 7 bases, the J end lost 3 bases, and 21 bases lay between the germline ends. Germline V CDR1 and CDR2: SEHNR, FQNEAQ (reference sequence). The CDR3 here is CASNHYGRGQDTGELFF. The CDR3 bases are TGTGCCAGCAACCATTATGGGCGGGGGCAGGACACCGGGGAGCTGTTTTTT.

CDR3 in DNA: TGCGCCAGCAGCGGGACAGGGGTGGGGGCCCTAGGAAATGGAGCTTTCTTT. Residues: CASSGTGVGALGNGAFF. The chain couples TRBV5-1 to TRBJ1-1, with TRBD1 identical over 10 bases. The CDR3 length is 17 residues. The V gene end was trimmed by 4 bases and the J gene end by 10 bases; junction bases not matched to a gene: 19. The V gene's germline CDR1 is SGHRS and CDR2 YFSETQ. Supplemented by reference TRBV5-1 and TRBJ1-1, the full variable domain reads KAGVTQTPRYLIKTRGQQVTLSCSPISGHRSVSWYQQTPGQGLQFLFEYFSETQRNKGNFPGRFSGRQFSNSRSEMNVSTLELGDSALYLCASSGTGVGALGNGAFFGQGTRLTVV.

This clone was detected only once. Other DNA sequences in the sample encode the same CDR3. The genes are TRBV12-3 or TRBV12-4 and TRBJ2-5; TRBD1 agrees at 9 bases. The CDR3 covers 13 residues. The trim removed 5 bases at V and 4 bases at J, leaving 2 bases unmatched. CDR3 residues: CASSGGQGETQYF. In nucleotides, the CDR3 is TGTGCCAGCAGTGGGGGACAGGGAGAGACCCAGTACTTC.

The chain is built from TRBV19 and TRBJ1-1; possibly TRBD1 for D (5 bases). CDR1 and CDR2 (germline): LNHDA, SQIVND (reference sequence). V was shortened by 5 bases and J by 10 bases, with 14 bases between the two germline ends. This CDR3 spans 12 amino acids. CDR3 region: CASSLFSGAAFF. In nucleotides, the CDR3 is TGTGCCAGTAGTTTATTTTCTGGGGCAGCTTTCTTT.

This chain connects TRBV6-5 to TRBJ1-1; possible D gene TRBD1, 6 bases. The V gene lost 2 bases and the J gene lost 7 bases, with 14 bases spanning the gap. CDR1 is MNHEY and CDR2 is SVGAGI in the germline V gene. This CDR3 contains 14 residues. The CDR3 loop reads CASSYRTAQVEAFF. The CDR3, as DNA: TGTGCCAGCAGTTACCGGACAGCCCAAGTTGAAGCTTTCTTT.

The DNA of the CDR3 is TGTGCCAGCAGCTTAGGGCAGCGTCCCGGGAATGAGCAGTTCTTC. It codes for CASSLGQRPGNEQFF. This chain uses TRBV11-2 with TRBJ2-1; D call uncertain. In germline, CDR1 is SGHAT, CDR2 FQNNGV. This CDR3 has 15 residues. V gave up 1 base and J gave up 7 bases, with 14 bases separating them. The full variable domain, rest sourced from reference TRBV11-2 and TRBJ2-1, is EAGVAQSPRYKIIEKRQSVAFWCNPISGHATLYWYQQILGQGPKLLIQFQNNGVVDDSQLPKDRFSAERLKGVDSTLKIQPAKLEDSAVYLCASSLGQRPGNEQFFGPGTRLTVL.

The chain employs TRBV5-4 and TRBJ1-2; 7 bases match TRBD1. Germline V gene data show CDR1 as SGHNT and CDR2 as YYREEE (reference sequence). The CDR3 totals 16 residues. The junction had 9 bases not matched to a gene; V was cut back by 4 bases and J by 0 bases. In nucleotides, the CDR3 is TGTGCCAGCAGCCAAACAGGGGACCGTCCTAACTATGGCTACACCTTC. It translates to CASSQTGDRPNYGYTF. Filled out from reference TRBV5-4 and TRBJ1-2, the complete variable domain reads ETGVTQSPTHLIKTRGQQVTLRCSSQSGHNTVSWYQQALGQGPQFIFQYYREEENGRGNFPPRFSGLQFPNYSSELNVNALELDDSALYLCASSQTGDRPNYGYTFGSGTRLTVV.

This clone was detected only a few times. The gene calls are TRBV4-1 and TRBJ1-1; TRBD1 might be the D (6 bases). CDR1 and CDR2 (germline): MGHRA, YSYEKL. The CDR3 consists of 18 residues. Trimming cost V 1 base and J 1 base, with 19 bases left between them. The DNA of the CDR3 is TGCGCCAGCAGCCAAGTGAGCAGGGGCAGAGGAGAGAACACTGAAGCTTTCTTT. Translated, it gives CASSQVSRGRGENTEAFF.

In the case of this clone: Different DNA sequences within this sample yield the same CDR3. J is TRBJ1-1 and V is TRBV5-1; D ambiguous. Deletions cut 0 bases from V and 0 bases from J, with 9 bases between. The germline V gene encodes CDR1 SGHRS and CDR2 YFSETQ. This CDR3 is 15 amino acids long. CDR3 DNA: TGCGCCAGCAGCTTGGAGCCGAGGCTGAACACTGAAGCTTTCTTT. Translated: CASSLEPRLNTEAFF.

Written as DNA, the CDR3 is TGCGCCAGCAGCACTACCGACAGGGTAGGAGACGAGCAGTACTTC. It specifies CASSTTDRVGDEQYF. The chain employs TRBV5-1 and TRBJ2-7; 7 bases are shared with TRBD1. V lost 4 bases and J lost 5; bases outside the gene matches: 12. The CDR3 totals 15 residues. In germline, CDR1 is SGHRS, CDR2 YFSETQ.

The chain links TRBV12-5 to TRBJ2-1; 8 bases are shared with TRBD2. CDR3 size: 15 residues. V lost 6 bases, J lost 2 bases, and 6 bases stayed unmatched. CDR1 is LGHNT and CDR2 is FRNRAP in the germline V gene. CDR3: CASGLGGGPYNEQFF. The CDR3, as DNA: TGTGCTAGTGGCCTCGGCGGGGGGCCCTACAATGAGCAGTTCTTC.

The chain carries TRBV27 and TRBJ1-1; 7 bases line up with TRBD1. Germline V CDR1 and CDR2: MNHEY, SMNVEV (reference sequence). CDR3 length equals 14 residues. Losses at the gene ends were 4 bases for V and 3 bases for J; bases not matched to a gene: 5. The CDR3 coding sequence is TGTGCCAGCAGTTGGGGACAGACCCACACTGAAGCTTTCTTT. This translates into CASSWGQTHTEAFF.

The chain combines TRBV4-1 with TRBJ1-2; 7 bases align to TRBD1. CDR3 size: 15 residues. Per the germline V gene, CDR1 is MGHRA and CDR2 is YSYEKL. V lost 4 bases to trimming and J lost 5 bases; unmatched junction nucleotides: 10. In nucleotides, the CDR3 is TGCGCCAGCAGCCTCGCGACAGGGAGGCAGTATGGCTACACCTTC. Translating gives CASSLATGRQYGYTF.

This chain connects TRBV9 to TRBJ2-1; 11 positions match TRBD1. CDR1 SGDLS and CDR2 YYNGEE come from the germline V gene. The J segment lost 7 bases and the V segment lost 0 bases, leaving 3 bases of the junction unmatched. The CDR3 runs 15 residues. CDR3 in amino acids: CASSVGDRGGNEQFF. The CDR3 nucleotides read TGTGCCAGCAGCGTAGGGGACAGGGGGGGTAATGAGCAGTTCTTC. The entire variable domain, with the rest obtained from reference TRBV9 and TRBJ2-1, is as follows: DSGVTQTPKHLITATGQRVTLRCSPRSGDLSVYWYQQSLDQGLQFLIQYYNGEERAKGNILERFSAQQFPDLHSELNLSSLELGDSALYFCASSVGDRGGNEQFFGPGTRLTVL.

The chain is built from TRBV5-8 and TRBJ1-6; weak D call: TRBD1 (6 bases). V was cut by 0 bases and J by 6 bases, with 10 bases left in between. The CDR3 totals 15 residues. Germline lookup yields CDR1 SGHTS and CDR2 YDEGEE. CDR3 loop: CASSLEDRGNSPLHF. In DNA form, the CDR3 reads TGTGCCAGCAGCTTGGAGGACAGAGGTAATTCACCCCTCCACTTT. Together with reference TRBV5-8 and TRBJ1-6, the CDR3 gives the full variable domain: EAGVTQSPTHLIKTRGQQATLRCSPISGHTSVYWYQQALGLGLQFLLWYDEGEERNRGNFPPRFSGRQFPNYSSELNVNALELEDSALYLCASSLEDRGNSPLHFGNGTRLTVT.

The chain has TRBV20-1 and TRBJ2-3; no clear D gene. The CDR3 runs to 12 residues. Germline values: CDR1 DFQATT, CDR2 SNEGSKA (reference sequence). The ends were cut back, 3 bases at V and 4 bases at J, with 8 bases in the middle. In nucleotides, the CDR3 is TGCAGTGCTAGTGTTCTAGCAGATACGCAGTATTTT. Residues: CSASVLADTQYF.

The chain combines TRBV20-1 with TRBJ1-2, with 7 bases identical to TRBD1. Germline trimming cut 3 bases from V and 6 bases from J; bases unmatched to any gene: 13. CDR1 is DFQATT, CDR2 SNEGSKA, per germline (reference sequence). The CDR3 contains 15 residues. The CDR3 nucleotides read TGCAGTGCTAGTCTCTTTACGACAGGGAAAAATGGCTACACCTTC. This encodes CSASLFTTGKNGYTF.

The chain combines TRBV5-6 with TRBJ2-7; D is possibly TRBD1 (5 bases). Germline V lookup: CDR1 SGHDT, CDR2 YYEEEE. The CDR3 runs to 14 residues. V gave up 1 base and J gave up 5 bases, with 13 bases separating them. The CDR3: CASSLYRRGHEQYF. CDR3 coding DNA: TGTGCCAGCAGCTTGTACAGGAGAGGCCACGAGCAGTACTTC.

V is TRBV6-5 and J is TRBJ2-3, with D tentatively TRBD2 (6 bases). V lost 0 bases to trimming and J lost 7 bases, with 14 bases between them. This CDR3 is 15 amino acids long. Germline V gene lookup returns CDR1 MNHEY and CDR2 SVGAGI. DNA for the CDR3: TGTGCCAGCAGTTACTCCCGGACTACCTGGTATACGCAGTATTTT. Protein sequence: CASSYSRTTWYTQYF.